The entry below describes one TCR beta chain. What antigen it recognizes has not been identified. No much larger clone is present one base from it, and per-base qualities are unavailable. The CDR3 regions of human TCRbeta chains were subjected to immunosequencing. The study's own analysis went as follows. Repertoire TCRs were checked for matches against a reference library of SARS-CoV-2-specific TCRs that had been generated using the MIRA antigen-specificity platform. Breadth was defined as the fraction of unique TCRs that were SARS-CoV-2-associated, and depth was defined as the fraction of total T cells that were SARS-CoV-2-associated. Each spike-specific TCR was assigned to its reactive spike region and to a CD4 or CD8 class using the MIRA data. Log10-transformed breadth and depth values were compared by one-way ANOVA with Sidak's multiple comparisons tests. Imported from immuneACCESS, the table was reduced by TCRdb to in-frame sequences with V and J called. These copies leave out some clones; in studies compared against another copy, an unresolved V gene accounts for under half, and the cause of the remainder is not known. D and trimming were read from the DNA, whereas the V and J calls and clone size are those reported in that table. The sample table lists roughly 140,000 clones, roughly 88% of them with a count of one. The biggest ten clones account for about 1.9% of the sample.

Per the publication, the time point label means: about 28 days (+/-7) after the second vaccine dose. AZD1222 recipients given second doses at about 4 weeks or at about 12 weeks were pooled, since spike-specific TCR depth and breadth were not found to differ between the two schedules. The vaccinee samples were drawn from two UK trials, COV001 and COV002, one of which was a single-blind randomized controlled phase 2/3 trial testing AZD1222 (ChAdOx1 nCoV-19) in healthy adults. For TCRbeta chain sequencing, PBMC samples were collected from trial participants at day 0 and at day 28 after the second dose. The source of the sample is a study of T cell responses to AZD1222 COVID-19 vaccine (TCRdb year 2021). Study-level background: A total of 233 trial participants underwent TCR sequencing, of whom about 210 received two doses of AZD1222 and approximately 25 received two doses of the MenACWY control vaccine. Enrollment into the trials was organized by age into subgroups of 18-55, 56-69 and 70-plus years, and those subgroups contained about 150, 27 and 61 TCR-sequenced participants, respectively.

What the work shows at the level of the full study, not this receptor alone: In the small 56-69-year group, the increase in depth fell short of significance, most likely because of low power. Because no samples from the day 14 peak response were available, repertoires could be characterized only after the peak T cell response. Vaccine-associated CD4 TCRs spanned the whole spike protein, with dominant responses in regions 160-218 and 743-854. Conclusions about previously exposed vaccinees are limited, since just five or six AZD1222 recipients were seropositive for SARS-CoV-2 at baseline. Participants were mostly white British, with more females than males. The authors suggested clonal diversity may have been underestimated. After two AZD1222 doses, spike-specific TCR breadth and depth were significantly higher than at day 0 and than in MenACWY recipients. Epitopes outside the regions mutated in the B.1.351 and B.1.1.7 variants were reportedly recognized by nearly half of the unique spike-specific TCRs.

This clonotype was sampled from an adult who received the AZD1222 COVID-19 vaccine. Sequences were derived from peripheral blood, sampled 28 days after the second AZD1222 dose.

This receptor has the CDR3 CASSSQGTTTDTQYF. The DNA sequence is as follows: TGTGCCAGCAGCTCGCAGGGGACTACAACAGATACGCAGTATTTT. The rearranged chain carries TRBV5-4 and TRBJ2-3, with a weak D call of TRBD2 (7 bases match). V and J lose 3 bases and 3 bases, and a span of 14 bases separates them. The CDR1 and CDR2 encoded by the germline V gene (reference sequence) are SGHNT and YYREEE. The CDR3 measures 15 amino acids from cysteine to phenylalanine. Only the CDR3 region is kept as DNA, spanning 45 bases read in frame from base 1.